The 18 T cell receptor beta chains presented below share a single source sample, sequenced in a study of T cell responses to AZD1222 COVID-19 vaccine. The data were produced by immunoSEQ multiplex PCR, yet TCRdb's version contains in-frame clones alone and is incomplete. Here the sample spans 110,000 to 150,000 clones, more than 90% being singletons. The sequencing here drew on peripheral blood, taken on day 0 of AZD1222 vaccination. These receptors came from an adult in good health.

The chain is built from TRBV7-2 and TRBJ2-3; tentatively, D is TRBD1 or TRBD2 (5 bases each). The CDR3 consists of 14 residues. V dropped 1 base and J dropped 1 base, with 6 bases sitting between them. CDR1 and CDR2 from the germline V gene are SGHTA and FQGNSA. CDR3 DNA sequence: TGTGCCAGCAGCTTAGTGGGGGGCACAGATACGCAGTATTTT. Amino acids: CASSLVGGTDTQYF.

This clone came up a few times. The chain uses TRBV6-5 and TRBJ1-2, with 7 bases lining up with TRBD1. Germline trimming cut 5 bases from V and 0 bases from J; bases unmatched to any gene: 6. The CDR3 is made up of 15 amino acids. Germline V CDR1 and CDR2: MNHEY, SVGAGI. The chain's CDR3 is CASSQPGGANYGYTF. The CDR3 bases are TGTGCCAGCAGTCAACCAGGGGGAGCTAACTATGGCTACACCTTC.

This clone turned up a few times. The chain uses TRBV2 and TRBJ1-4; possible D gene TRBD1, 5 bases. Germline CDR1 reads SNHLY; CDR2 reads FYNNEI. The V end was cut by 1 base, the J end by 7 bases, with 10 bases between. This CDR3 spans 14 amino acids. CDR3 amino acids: CASSEVGAPEKLFF. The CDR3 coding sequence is TGTGCCAGCAGTGAAGTAGGGGCGCCTGAAAAACTGTTTTTT.

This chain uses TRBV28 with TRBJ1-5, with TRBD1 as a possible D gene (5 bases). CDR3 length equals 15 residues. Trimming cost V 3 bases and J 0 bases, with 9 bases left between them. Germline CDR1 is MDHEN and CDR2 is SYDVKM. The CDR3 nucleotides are TGTGCCAGCAGTTTGACAGACTATAGCAATCAGCCCCAGCATTTT. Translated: CASSLTDYSNQPQHF.

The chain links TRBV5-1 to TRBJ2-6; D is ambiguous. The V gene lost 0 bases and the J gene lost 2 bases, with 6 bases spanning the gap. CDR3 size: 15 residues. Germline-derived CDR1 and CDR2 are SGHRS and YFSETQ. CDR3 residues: CASSLEGTGANVLTF. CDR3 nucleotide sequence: TGCGCCAGCAGCTTGGAGGGAACTGGGGCCAACGTCCTGACTTTC.

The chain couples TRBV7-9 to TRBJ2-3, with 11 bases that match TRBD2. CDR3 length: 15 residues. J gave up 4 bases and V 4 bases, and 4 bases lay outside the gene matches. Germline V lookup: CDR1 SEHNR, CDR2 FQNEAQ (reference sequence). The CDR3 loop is CASSSLAGGADTQYF. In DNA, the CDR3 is TGTGCCAGCAGCTCATTAGCGGGAGGGGCAGATACGCAGTATTTT.

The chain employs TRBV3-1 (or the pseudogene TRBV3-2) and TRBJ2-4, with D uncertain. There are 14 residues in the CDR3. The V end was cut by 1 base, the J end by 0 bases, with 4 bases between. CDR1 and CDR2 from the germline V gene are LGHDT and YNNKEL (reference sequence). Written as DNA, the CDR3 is TGTGCCAGCAGCCAAGGCCGAGCCAAAAACATTCAGTACTTC. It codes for CASSQGRAKNIQYF.

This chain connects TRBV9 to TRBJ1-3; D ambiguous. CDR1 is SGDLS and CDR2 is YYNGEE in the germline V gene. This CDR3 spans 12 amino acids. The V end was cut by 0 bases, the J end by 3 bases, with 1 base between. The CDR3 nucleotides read TGTGCCAGCAGCGTAGGTGGAAACACCATATATTTT. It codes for CASSVGGNTIYF.

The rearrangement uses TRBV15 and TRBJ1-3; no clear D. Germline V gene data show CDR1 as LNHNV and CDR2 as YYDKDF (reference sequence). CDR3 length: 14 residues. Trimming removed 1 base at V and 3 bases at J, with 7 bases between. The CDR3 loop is CATSRGDLGNTIYF. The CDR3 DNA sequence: TGTGCCACCAGCAGAGGTGACCTTGGAAACACCATATATTTT.

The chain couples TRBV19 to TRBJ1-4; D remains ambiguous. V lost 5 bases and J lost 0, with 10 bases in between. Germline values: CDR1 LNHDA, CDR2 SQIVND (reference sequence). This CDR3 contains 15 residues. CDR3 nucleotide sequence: TGTGCCAGTAGTCTGAGGGCAGCAACTAATGAAAAACTGTTTTTT. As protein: CASSLRAATNEKLFF.

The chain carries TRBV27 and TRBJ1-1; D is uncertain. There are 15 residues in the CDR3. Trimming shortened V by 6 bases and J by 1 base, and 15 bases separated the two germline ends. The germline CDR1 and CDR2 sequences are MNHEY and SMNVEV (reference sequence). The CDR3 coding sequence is TGTGCCAGCAGCCTAATCAGTGGGAGGAACACTGAAGCTTTCTTT. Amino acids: CASSLISGRNTEAFF.

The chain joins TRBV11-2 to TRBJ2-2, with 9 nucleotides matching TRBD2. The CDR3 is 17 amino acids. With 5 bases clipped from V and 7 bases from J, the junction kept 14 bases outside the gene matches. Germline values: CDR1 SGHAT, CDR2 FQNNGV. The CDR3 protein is CASSDYGGRAKGGELFF. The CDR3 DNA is TGTGCCAGCAGCGATTACGGCGGGAGGGCCAAGGGCGGGGAGCTGTTTTTT.

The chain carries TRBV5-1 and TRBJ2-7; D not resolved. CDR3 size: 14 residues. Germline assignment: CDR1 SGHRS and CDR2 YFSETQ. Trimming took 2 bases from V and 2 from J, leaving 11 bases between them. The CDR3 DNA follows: TGCGCCAGCAGCTTTAGTCAGGCCCCCTACGAGCAGTACTTC. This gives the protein CASSFSQAPYEQYF.

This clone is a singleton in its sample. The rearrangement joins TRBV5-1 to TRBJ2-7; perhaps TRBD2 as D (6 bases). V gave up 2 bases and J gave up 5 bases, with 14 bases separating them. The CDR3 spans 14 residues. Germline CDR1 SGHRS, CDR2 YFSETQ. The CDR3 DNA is TGCGCCAGCAGCTTTCCCGGGAGTAGCAACGAGCAGTACTTC. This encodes CASSFPGSSNEQYF.

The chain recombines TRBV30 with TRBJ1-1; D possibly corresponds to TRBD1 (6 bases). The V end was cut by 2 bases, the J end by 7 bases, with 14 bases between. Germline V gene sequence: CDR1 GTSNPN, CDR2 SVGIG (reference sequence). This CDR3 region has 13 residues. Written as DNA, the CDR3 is TGTGCCTGGAGTATGAAGGGGGGGGTTGAAGCTTTCTTT. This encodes CAWSMKGGVEAFF.

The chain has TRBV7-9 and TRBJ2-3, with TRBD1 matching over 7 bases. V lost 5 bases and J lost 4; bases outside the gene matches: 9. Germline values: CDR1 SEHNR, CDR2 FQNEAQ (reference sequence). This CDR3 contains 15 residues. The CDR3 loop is CASSPMRGRPDTQYF. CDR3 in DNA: TGTGCCAGCAGCCCAATGAGGGGGCGCCCAGATACGCAGTATTTT.

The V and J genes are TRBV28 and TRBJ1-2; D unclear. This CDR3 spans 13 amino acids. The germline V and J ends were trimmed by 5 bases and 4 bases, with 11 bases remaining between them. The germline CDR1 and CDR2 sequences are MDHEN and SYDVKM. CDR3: CASSGIQPYGYTF. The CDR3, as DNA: TGTGCCAGCAGTGGGATCCAGCCCTATGGCTACACCTTC.

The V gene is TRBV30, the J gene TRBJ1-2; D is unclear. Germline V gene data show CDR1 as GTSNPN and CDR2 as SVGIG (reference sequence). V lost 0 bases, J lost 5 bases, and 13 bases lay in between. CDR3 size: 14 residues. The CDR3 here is CAWSVGSGGYGYTF. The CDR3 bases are TGTGCCTGGAGTGTAGGATCCGGCGGGTATGGCTACACCTTC.